This T cell receptor beta chain was documented in a study of regulatory T cells in long-lasting Graves disease. Points from the study as a whole: Persistent patients shared more public clonotypes (approximately 2,900) than new patients (approximately 970).

Relying on iRepertoire HTBI primers and Arm-PCR of CDR3 regions, the team built TCR beta libraries. Source study methods: Sequenced samples collectively carried under 75 TRBV and 14 to 15 TRBJ segments. Using its own MiXCR run on the multiplex PCR reads, TCRdb lists one record per CDR3 protein. The V and J calls were determined by TCRdb, not by the authors. This sample has about 660,000 distinct CDR3 sequences, with about 32% found just once. Time point described: persistent/refractory GD, antithyroid drugs over 5 years with positive TRAb. The TCR library used RNA extracted from PBMCs. About 9.1 milliliters of peripheral blood went into EDTA tubes. This clonotype appeared many times. What it binds is not known. Germline V CDR1 and CDR2: SGHAT, FQNNGV. Trimming took 4 bases from V and 4 from J, leaving 7 bases between them. The CDR3 is 12 residues long.

The receptor comes from a female donor with Graves disease. The source material was peripheral blood mononuclear cells (PBMCs), sampled when the disease was refractory, from a patient treated with antithyroid drugs. The chain is built from TRBV11-2 and TRBJ1-2; D is uncertain. CDR3 bases: TGTGCCAGCAGCTCAATCACCTATGGCTACACCTTC. This codes for CASSSITYGYTF.